The 9 T cell receptor beta chains presented below share a single source sample, sequenced in a study of early T cells in non-severe SARS-CoV-2 infection. Via MiXCR, TCRdb re-called the 5' RACE reads, giving one row per CDR3 protein. This table holds more than 85,000 distinct CDR3 sequences, 10% to 15% found once. The sample comprised whole blood. The receptors originated from an adult who was a healthcare worker with PCR-confirmed SARS-CoV-2 infection or an uninfected control (not recorded which).

The V and J genes are TRBV19 and TRBJ1-2, with a tentative D call TRBD1 (6 bases). The V and J ends lost 9 bases and 3 bases respectively, with 14 bases between them. CDR1 and CDR2 from the germline V gene are LNHDA and SQIVND (reference sequence). The CDR3 loop spans 13 amino acids. The CDR3 sequence: CARAGQPHYGYTF. The CDR3 DNA follows: TGTGCCAGGGCTGGACAGCCCCACTATGGCTACACCTTC.

This clonotype was counted at least ten times. The chain has TRBV28 and TRBJ2-4, with 9 nucleotides matching TRBD2. There are 15 residues in the CDR3. Per the germline V gene, CDR1 is MDHEN and CDR2 is SYDVKM. J was trimmed by 1 base and V by 6 bases; bases with no gene match: 4. The CDR3 region has the DNA TGTGCCAGCAGGCGCGCGGGAGGGGCCAAAAACATTCAGTACTTC. Amino acids: CASRRAGGAKNIQYF.

This clonotype was counted between two and nine times. The chain employs TRBV5-1 and TRBJ2-3; TRBD1 matches 7 bases. Germline V gene data show CDR1 as SGHRS and CDR2 as YFSETQ. The CDR3 is 14 residues long. The J segment lost 4 bases and the V segment lost 0 bases, leaving 2 bases of the junction unmatched. The CDR3, as DNA: TGCGCCAGCAGCTTGGGACAGGGCCCAGATACGCAGTATTTT. Translating it yields CASSLGQGPDTQYF.

This clonotype was seen a handful of times. This chain connects TRBV10-3 to TRBJ1-4, with TRBD1 matching 10 bases. The CDR3 is made up of 13 amino acids. V lost 6 bases to trimming and J lost 5 bases; unmatched junction nucleotides: 0. Germline lookup yields CDR1 ENHRY and CDR2 SYGVKD. The CDR3 spells CAIRGQGNEKLFF. DNA of the CDR3: TGTGCCATCAGGGGACAGGGGAATGAAAAACTGTTTTTT.

The chain couples TRBV28 to TRBJ2-7; TRBD2 matches at 7 bases. J lost 3 bases, V lost 4 bases, and 6 bases had no gene match. The CDR3 extends over 14 amino acids. CDR1 is MDHEN and CDR2 is SYDVKM in the germline V gene. CDR3 sequence: CASSWGGSNYEQYF. In DNA, the CDR3 is TGTGCCAGCAGTTGGGGCGGGAGTAACTACGAGCAGTACTTC.

The rearrangement joins TRBV29-1 to TRBJ2-3; no reliable D call. In germline, CDR1 is SQVTM, CDR2 ANQGSEA. The CDR3 is 13 amino acids. The ends were cut back, 5 bases at V and 4 bases at J, with 13 bases in the middle. The CDR3 region is CSVKVWDSDTQYF. CDR3 DNA: TGCAGCGTTAAGGTCTGGGATTCAGATACGCAGTATTTT.

This clonotype occurred a few times. V is TRBV27 and J is TRBJ1-5, with 8 bases aligning to TRBD1. The CDR3 consists of 14 residues. V gave up 6 bases and J gave up 1 base; unmatched junction bases: 2. The V gene's germline CDR1 is MNHEY and CDR2 SMNVEV (reference sequence). CDR3 bases: TGTGCCAGCAGGGGGACAGGCAGCAATCAGCCCCAGCATTTT. Translation gives CASRGTGSNQPQHF.

This clonotype was detected many times. The CDR3: CASSWGQGSEAFF. The CDR3 DNA sequence: TGTGCCAGCAGCTGGGGACAGGGATCTGAAGCTTTCTTT. The chain has TRBV7-2 and TRBJ1-1; 9 bases fit TRBD1. V lost 4 bases, J lost 6 bases, and 3 bases stayed unmatched. The CDR3 runs 13 residues. Germline V gene data show CDR1 as SGHTA and CDR2 as FQGNSA.

The gene calls are TRBV6-6 and TRBJ2-5; tentative D call: TRBD1 (8 bases). The V end lost 2 bases, the J end lost 2 bases, and 18 bases lay between the germline ends. Germline V gives CDR1 MNHNY, CDR2 SVGAGI (reference sequence). The CDR3 length is 17 residues. In nucleotides, the CDR3 is TGTGCCAGCAGTTACGCCCTAACAGGGGGGGAACAAGAGACCCAGTACTTC. Amino acids: CASSYALTGGEQETQYF.